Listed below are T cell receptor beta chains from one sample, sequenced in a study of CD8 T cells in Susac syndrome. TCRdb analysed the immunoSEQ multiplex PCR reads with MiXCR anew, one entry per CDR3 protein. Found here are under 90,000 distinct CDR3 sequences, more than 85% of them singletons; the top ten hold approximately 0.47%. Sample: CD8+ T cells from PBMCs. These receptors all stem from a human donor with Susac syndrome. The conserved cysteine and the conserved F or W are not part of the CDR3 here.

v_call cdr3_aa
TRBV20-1 SAREVGYQETQY
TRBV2 ASRPLGGTVKF
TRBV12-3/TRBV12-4 ASSSGSADTQY
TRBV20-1 SARQSTIGRAFANEQF
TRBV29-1 SVERDPEAF
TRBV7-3 ASSFGGGFYNEQF
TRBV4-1 ASSQDVYEQY
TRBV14 ASSQGDTAF
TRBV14 ASSIVRNTEAF
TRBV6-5 ASRAGRDYEQY
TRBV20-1 SAPPELGSGTEAF
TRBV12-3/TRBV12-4 ASSFGVGDTQY
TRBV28 ATTGLAGGYEQY
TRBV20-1 SARKGSERAWEGYT
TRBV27 ASGSEQF
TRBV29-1 SVQAGEQY
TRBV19 ATAPGTDAYGYT
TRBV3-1 ASSQEGAGAHNEQF
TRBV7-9 ASRGGTSLTEQY
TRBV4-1 ASSQEPWVGVAKNIQY
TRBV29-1 SVYGTLISEAF
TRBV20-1 SARDPGGVRTDTQY
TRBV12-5 ASGLTDSGEQY
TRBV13 ASSFKNYGYT
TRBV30 AWISGTGATDTQY
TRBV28 ASSQRQYVEETQY
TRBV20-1 SARVTGGDEQY
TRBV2 ASSPTSGRYTDTQY